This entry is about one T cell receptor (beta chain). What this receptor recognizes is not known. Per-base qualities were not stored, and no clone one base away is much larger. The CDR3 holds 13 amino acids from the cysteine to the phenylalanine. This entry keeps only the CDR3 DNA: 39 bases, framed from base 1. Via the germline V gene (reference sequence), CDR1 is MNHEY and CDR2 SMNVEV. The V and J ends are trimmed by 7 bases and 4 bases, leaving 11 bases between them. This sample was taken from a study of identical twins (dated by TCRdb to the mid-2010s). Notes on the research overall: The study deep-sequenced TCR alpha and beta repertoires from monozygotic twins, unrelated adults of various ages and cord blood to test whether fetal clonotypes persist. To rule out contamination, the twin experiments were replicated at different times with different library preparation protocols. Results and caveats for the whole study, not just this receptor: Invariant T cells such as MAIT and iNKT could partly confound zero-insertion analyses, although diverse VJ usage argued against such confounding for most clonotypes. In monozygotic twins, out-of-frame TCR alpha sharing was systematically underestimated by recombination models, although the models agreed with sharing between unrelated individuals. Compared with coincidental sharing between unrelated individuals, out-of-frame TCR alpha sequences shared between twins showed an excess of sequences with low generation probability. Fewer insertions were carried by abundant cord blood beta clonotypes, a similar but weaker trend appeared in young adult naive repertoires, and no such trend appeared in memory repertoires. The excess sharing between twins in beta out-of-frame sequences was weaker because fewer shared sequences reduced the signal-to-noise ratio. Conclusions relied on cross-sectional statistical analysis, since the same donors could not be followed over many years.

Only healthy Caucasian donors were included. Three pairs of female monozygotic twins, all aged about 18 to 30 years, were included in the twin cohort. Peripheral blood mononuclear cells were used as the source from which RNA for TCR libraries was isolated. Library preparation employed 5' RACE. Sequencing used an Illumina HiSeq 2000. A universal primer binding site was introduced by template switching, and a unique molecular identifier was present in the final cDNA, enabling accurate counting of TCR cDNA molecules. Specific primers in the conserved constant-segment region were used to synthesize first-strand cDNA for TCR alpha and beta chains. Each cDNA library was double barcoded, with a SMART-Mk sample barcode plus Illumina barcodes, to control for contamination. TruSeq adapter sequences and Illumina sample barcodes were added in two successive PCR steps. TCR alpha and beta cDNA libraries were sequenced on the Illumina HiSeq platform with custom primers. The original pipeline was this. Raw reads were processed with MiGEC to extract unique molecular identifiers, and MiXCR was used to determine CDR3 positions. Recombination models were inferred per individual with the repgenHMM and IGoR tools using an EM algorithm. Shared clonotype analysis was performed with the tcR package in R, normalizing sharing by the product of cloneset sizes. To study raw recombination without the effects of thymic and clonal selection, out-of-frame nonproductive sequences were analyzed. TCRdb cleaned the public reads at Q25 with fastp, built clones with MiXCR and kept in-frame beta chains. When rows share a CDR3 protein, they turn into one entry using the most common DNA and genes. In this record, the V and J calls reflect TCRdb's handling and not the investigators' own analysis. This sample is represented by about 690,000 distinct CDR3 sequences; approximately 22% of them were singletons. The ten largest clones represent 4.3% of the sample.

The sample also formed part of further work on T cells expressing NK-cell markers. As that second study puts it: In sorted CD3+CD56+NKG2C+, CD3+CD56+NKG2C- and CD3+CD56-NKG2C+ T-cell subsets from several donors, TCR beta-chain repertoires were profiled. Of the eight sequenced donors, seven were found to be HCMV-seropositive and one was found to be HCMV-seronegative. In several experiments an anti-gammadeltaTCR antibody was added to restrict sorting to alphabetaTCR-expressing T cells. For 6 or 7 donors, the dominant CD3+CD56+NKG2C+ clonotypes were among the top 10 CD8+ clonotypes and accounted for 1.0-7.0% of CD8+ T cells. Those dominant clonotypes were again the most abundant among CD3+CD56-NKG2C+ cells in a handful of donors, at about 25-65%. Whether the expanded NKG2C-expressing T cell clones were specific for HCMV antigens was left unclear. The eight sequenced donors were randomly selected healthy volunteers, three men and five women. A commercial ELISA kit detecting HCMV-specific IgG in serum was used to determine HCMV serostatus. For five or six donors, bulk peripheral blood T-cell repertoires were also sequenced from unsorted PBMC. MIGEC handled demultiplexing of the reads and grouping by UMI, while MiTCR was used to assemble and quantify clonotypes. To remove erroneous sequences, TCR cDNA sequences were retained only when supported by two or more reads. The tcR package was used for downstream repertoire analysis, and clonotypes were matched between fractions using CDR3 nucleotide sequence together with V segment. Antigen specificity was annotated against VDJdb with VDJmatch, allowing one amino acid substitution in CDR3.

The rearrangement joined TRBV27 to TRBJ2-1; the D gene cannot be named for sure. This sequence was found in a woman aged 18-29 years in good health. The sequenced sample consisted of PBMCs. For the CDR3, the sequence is CASKPDTYNEQFF. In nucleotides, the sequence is TGTGCCAGCAAGCCCGACACTTACAATGAGCAGTTCTTC.